These 12 T cell receptor beta chains share one sample of origin, sequenced in a study of blood T cell repertoires in COVID-19. The method was immunoSEQ multiplex PCR; TCRdb's version includes in-frame clones alone and lacks a portion of them. The table shows some 28,000 clones, with roughly 80% occurring only once. Source material: peripheral blood. The receptors derive from a man between 70 and 80 years old with acute or convalescent COVID-19.

The count of this clone is one. The rearrangement links TRBV6-5 to TRBJ2-7; a weak D match, TRBD1 (5 bases). The CDR3 has 12 amino acids. The V end lost 7 bases, the J end lost 3 bases, and 10 bases lay between the germline ends. Germline lookup yields CDR1 MNHEY and CDR2 SVGAGI. CDR3 sequence (DNA): TGTGCCAGCAAGGACAAAGTCTACGAGCAGTACTTC. Protein product: CASKDKVYEQYF.

The chain recombines TRBV5-1 with TRBJ1-6; TRBD1 agrees at 10 bases. CDR1 and CDR2 from the germline V gene are SGHRS and YFSETQ. The CDR3 has 14 residues. Trimming cost V 3 bases and J 9 bases; bases outside gene matches: 3. The CDR3 loop reads CASSWGDRGSPLHF. In DNA form, the CDR3 reads TGCGCCAGCAGCTGGGGGGACAGGGGTTCACCCCTCCACTTT.

V usage is TRBV12-3 or TRBV12-4 and J usage is TRBJ2-7, with 8 positions matching TRBD2. CDR3 size: 13 residues. V was pared by 4 bases and J by 6 bases, with 5 bases of the junction left unmatched. The CDR3 DNA follows: TGTGCCAGCAGTTACACTAGCGGCTCCGAGCAGTACTTC. This sequence encodes CASSYTSGSEQYF.

This clone showed up just a few times. The chain combines TRBV7-8 with TRBJ1-2; possibly TRBD1 for D (6 bases). With 5 bases removed from V and 0 bases from J, the gap between germline ends came to 25 bases. Germline V gives CDR1 SGHVS, CDR2 FQNEAQ. The CDR3 sequence is 19 residues long. The CDR3 spells CASSPSFSGGLTANYGYTF. Here the CDR3 DNA reads TGTGCCAGCAGCCCCTCTTTCTCTGGGGGCCTGACCGCTAACTATGGCTACACCTTC. Full variable domain (outside the CDR3, taken from reference TRBV7-8 and TRBJ1-2): GAGVSQSPRYKVAKRGQDVALRCDPISGHVSLFWYQQALGQGPEFLTYFQNEAQLDKSGLPSDRFFAERPEGSVSTLKIQRTQQEDSAVYLCASSPSFSGGLTANYGYTFGSGTRLTVV.

This clone appeared a few times. The V gene is TRBV7-2, the J gene TRBJ1-5; TRBD1 agrees at 9 bases. Germline V gene sequence: CDR1 SGHTA, CDR2 FQGNSA. J gave up 3 bases and V 5 bases, and 5 bases lay outside the gene matches. The CDR3 has 15 residues. The CDR3 protein is CASSSRTGANQPQHF. In nucleotides, the CDR3 is TGTGCCAGCAGCAGCCGGACAGGGGCCAATCAGCCCCAGCATTTT.

This chain joins TRBV7-3 and TRBJ2-3; 7 positions agree with TRBD2. The CDR3 is 17 amino acids. V lost 5 bases, J lost 4 bases, and 15 bases stayed unmatched. Germline CDR1 SGHTA, CDR2 FQGTGA. The CDR3 DNA is TGTGCCAGCAGCCCCTCCCCCGTCGGGGGGAGAGCAGATACGCAGTATTTT. Protein sequence: CASSPSPVGGRADTQYF.

The CDR3 loop is CASSPSGVGTEAFF. CDR3 DNA: TGTGCCAGCTCACCGTCAGGGGTTGGCACTGAAGCTTTCTTT. The chain employs TRBV18 and TRBJ1-1; a weak D match, TRBD1 (6 bases). Germline CDR1 KGHSH, CDR2 LQKENI. The CDR3 length is 14 residues. V lost 3 bases to trimming and J lost 4 bases, with 12 bases between them.

This clone was observed a handful of times. The CDR3 bases are TGTGCCAGCAGCCAAGTGGGAGGGAATTCCTACGAGCAGTACTTC. Translating it yields CASSQVGGNSYEQYF. The chain recombines TRBV4-2 with TRBJ2-7, with 7 positions matching TRBD2. The CDR3 is made up of 15 amino acids. Per the germline V gene, CDR1 is LGHNA and CDR2 is YNFKEQ. Germline trimming cut 1 base from V and 1 base from J; bases unmatched to any gene: 4.

The table lists this clone with a few counts. The chain recombines TRBV7-2 with TRBJ2-3; TRBD2 aligns across 10 bases. Germline assignment: CDR1 SGHTA and CDR2 FQGNSA. The CDR3 covers 14 residues. The junction had 4 bases not matched to a gene; V was cut back by 4 bases and J by 6 bases. The CDR3 nucleotides are TGTGCCAGCAGCTCTAGCGGGAGAATCGATACGCAGTATTTT. This translates into CASSSSGRIDTQYF.

The rearrangement uses TRBV5-1 and TRBJ2-1; weak D call: TRBD1 (6 bases). CDR3 length: 14 amino acids. Trimming removed 4 bases from V and 12 bases from J, with 20 bases in between. Per the germline V gene, CDR1 is SGHRS and CDR2 is YFSETQ. The CDR3 here is CASSARGGLSSQFF. The CDR3 DNA reads TGCGCCAGCAGCGCCAGGGGCGGACTCTCCTCGCAGTTCTTC.

This clone has a handful of counts. The chain links TRBV7-9 to TRBJ2-6, with a tentative D call TRBD1 (5 bases). The CDR3 spans 16 residues. V gave up 5 bases and J gave up 0 bases, with 11 bases separating them. The V gene's germline CDR1 is SEHNR and CDR2 FQNEAQ (reference sequence). CDR3 DNA sequence: TGTGCCAGCAGCCCCGGTAGGGGCTCTGGGGCCAACGTCCTGACTTTC. As protein: CASSPGRGSGANVLTF. Filled out from reference TRBV7-9 and TRBJ2-6, the complete variable domain reads DTGVSQNPRHKITKRGQNVTFRCDPISEHNRLYWYRQTLGQGPEFLTYFQNEAQLEKSRLLSDRFSAERPKGSFSTLEIQRTEQGDSAMYLCASSPGRGSGANVLTFGAGSRLTVL.

The rearrangement uses TRBV28 and TRBJ2-4, with 9 positions matching TRBD1. The CDR3 length is 14 residues. From germline, CDR1 is MDHEN and CDR2 SYDVKM. V lost 4 bases, J lost 8 bases, and 6 bases stayed unmatched. This CDR3 is CASSYRGRSYIQYF. In nucleotides, the CDR3 is TGTGCCAGCAGTTACAGGGGGCGTTCATACATTCAGTACTTC.